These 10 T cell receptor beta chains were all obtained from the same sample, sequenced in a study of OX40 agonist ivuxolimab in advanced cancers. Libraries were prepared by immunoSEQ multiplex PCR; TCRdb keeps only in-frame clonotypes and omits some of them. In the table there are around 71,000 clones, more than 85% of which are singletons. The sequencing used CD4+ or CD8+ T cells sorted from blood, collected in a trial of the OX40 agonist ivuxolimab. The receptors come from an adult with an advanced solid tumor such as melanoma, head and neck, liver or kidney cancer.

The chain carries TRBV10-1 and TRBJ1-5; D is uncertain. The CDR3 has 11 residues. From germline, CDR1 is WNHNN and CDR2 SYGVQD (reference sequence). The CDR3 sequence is CARGSNQPQHF. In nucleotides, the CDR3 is TGCGCGCGCGGCAGTAATCAGCCCCAGCATTTT.

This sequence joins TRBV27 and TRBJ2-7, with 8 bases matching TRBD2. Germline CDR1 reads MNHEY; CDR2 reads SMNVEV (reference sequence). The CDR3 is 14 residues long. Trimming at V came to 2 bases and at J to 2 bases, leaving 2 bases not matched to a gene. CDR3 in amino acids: CASSLRAGAYEQYF. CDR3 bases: TGTGCCAGCAGTTTAAGAGCGGGGGCCTACGAGCAGTACTTC.

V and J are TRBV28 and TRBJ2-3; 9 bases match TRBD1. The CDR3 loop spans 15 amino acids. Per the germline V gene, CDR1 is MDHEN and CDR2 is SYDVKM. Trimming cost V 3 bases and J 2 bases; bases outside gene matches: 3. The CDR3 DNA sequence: TGTGCCAGCAGTTTGGGGACAGGGTCCACAGATACGCAGTATTTT. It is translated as CASSLGTGSTDTQYF.

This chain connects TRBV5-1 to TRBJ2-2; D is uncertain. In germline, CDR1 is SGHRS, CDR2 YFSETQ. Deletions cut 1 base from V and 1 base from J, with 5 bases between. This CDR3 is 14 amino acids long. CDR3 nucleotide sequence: TGCGCCAGCAGCTTGACGCAGAACACCGGGGAGCTGTTTTTT. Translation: CASSLTQNTGELFF.

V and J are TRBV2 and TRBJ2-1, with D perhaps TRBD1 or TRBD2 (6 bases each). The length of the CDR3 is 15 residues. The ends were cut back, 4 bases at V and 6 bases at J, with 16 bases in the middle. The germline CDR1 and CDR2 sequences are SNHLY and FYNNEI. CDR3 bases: TGTGCCAGCAGTGCCCTCATAGGGGGGATCAATGAGCAGTTCTTC. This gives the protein CASSALIGGINEQFF.

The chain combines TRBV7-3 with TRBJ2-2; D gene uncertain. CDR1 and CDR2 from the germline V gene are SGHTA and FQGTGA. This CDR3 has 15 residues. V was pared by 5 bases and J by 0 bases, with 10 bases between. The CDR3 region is CASSPLGANTGELFF. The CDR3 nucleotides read TGTGCCAGCAGCCCCCTAGGAGCGAACACCGGGGAGCTGTTTTTT.

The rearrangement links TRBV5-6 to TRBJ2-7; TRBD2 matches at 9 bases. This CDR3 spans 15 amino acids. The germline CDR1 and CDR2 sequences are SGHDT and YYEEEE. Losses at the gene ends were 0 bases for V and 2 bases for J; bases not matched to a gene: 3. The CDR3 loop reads CASSLGSGGTYEQYF. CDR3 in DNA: TGTGCCAGCAGCTTGGGCAGCGGGGGGACCTACGAGCAGTACTTC.

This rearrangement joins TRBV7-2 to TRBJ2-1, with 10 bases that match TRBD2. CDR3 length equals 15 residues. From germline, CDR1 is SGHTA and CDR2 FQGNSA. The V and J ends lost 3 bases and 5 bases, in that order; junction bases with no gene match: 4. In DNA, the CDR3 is TGTGCCAGCAGCTTCTCAGGACTAGCGGACAATGAGCAGTTCTTC. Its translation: CASSFSGLADNEQFF.

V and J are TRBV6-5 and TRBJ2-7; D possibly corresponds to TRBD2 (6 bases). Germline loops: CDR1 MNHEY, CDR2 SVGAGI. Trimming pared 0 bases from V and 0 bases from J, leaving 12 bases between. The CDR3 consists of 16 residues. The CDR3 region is CASSYSSEGFSYEQYF. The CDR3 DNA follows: TGTGCCAGCAGTTACTCCTCGGAGGGTTTCTCCTACGAGCAGTACTTC.

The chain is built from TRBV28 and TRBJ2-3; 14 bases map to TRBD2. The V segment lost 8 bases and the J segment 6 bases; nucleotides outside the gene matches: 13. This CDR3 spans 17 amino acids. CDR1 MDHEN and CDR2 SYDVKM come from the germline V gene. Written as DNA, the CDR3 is TGTGCCAGCGAGGGATCAGGGACTAGCGGGAGCCATGATACGCAGTATTTT. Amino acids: CASEGSGTSGSHDTQYF. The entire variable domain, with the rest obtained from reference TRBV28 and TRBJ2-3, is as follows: DVKVTQSSRYLVKRTGEKVFLECVQDMDHENMFWYRQDPGLGLRLIYFSYDVKMKEKGDIPEGYSVSREKKERFSLILESASTNQTSMYLCASEGSGTSGSHDTQYFGPGTRLTVL.